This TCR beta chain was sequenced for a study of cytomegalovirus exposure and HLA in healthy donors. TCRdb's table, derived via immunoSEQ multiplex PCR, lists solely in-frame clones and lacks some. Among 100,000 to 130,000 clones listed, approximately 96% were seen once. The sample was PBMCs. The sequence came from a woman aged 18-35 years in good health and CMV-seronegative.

The CDR3 here is CASSQVNIPTGTQYF. The CDR3 coding sequence is TGTGCCAGCAGCCAAGTTAATATCCCAACGGGGACCCAGTACTTC. V usage is TRBV14 and J usage is TRBJ2-5, with D uncertain. V was pared by 1 base and J by 7 bases, with 16 bases between. Germline V CDR1 and CDR2: SGHDN, FVKESK. This CDR3 has 15 residues.